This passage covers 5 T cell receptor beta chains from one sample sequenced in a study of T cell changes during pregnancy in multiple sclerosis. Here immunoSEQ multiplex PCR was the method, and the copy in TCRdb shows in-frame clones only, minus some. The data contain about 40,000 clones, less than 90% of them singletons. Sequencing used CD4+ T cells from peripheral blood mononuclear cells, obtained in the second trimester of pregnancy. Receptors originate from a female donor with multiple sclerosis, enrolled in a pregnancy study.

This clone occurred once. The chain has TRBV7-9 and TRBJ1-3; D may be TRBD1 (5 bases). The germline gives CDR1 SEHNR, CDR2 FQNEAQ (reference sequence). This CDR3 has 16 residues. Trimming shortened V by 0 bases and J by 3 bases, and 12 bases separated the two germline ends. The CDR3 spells CASSLAAGAGGNTIYF. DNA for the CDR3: TGTGCCAGCAGCTTAGCGGCTGGGGCAGGTGGAAACACCATATATTTT.

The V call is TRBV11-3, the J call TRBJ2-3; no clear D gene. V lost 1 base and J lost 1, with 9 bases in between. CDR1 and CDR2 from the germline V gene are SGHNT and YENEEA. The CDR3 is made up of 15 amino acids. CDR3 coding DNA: TGTGCCAGCAGCTTAGGTTCAGGCGGCACAGATACGCAGTATTTT. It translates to CASSLGSGGTDTQYF.

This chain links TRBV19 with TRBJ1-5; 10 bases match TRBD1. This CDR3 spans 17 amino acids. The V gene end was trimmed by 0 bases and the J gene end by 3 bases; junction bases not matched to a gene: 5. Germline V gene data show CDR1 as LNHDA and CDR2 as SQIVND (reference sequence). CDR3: CASSIDQGQGSNQPQHF. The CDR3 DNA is TGTGCCAGTAGTATAGATCAGGGACAGGGGTCCAATCAGCCCCAGCATTTT. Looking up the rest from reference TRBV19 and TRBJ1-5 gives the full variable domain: DGGITQSPKYLFRKEGQNVTLSCEQNLNHDAMYWYRQDPGQGLRLIYYSQIVNDFQKGDIAEGYSVSREKKESFPLTVTSAQKNPTAFYLCASSIDQGQGSNQPQHFGDGTRLSIL.

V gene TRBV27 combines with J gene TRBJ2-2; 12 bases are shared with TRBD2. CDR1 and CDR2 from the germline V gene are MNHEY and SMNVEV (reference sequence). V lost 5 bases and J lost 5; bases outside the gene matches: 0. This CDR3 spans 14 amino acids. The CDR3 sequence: CASSGTSGTGELFF. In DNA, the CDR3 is TGTGCCAGCAGTGGGACTAGCGGGACCGGGGAGCTGTTTTTT.

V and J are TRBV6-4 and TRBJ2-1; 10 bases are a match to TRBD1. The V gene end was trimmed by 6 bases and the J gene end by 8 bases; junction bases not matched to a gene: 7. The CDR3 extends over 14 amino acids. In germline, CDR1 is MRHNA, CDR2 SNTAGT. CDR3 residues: CASRRTGGGDEQFF. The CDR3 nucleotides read TGTGCCAGCAGGCGGACAGGGGGAGGCGATGAGCAGTTCTTC.